This T cell receptor (beta chain) comes out of a study of blood T cell repertoires in COVID-19 (dated by TCRdb to about 2020). Turning to the overall study: Collaborator samples came from the United States, Italy and Spain and covered acute and convalescent phases of COVID-19. The repertoires were released in a freely available public database intended as a resource for research on the immune response to SARS-CoV-2. Samples were obtained from the ongoing ImmuneRACE study (first 160 participants) and from some 1,300 subjects provided by 6 global collaborators. The prospective study material was composed of cDNA or gDNA derived from T cells, B-cell-depleted T cells, or PBMCs. Where HLA class I and class II types were available, the types were taken from metadata supplied by the sample provider, not from assay-based typing. The sample metadata nearly always contained a de-identified subject ID, COVID-19 status, age in years and sex. Deeply sampled blood TCRbeta repertoires from subjects exposed to, actively infected with, or recovered from COVID-19 were included in the dataset. The study at large found these results: How much clinical and demographic metadata was included differed by source and by participant, and the metadata was provided uncurated.

The immunoSEQ Assay, a bias-controlled multiplex PCR, was used to amplify TCRbeta CDR3 regions from genomic DNA. The authors' pipeline ran thus. The number of nucleated cells in each sample was estimated from the amplification of reference gene primers within the assay. To quantify the absolute abundance of each unique TCRbeta CDR3 rearrangement, sequence reads were collapsed and filtered. For each sample, productive Simpson clonality was calculated as the square root of Simpson's diversity index across productive rearrangements. The table comes from immuneACCESS by way of TCRdb, which keeps in-frame sequences with V and J called. Part of the clones is missing from these tables; in studies checked, under half for an unresolved V gene and the rest for unknown reasons. The DNA gave D and trimming, while V, J and clone size come from that table. Present in this sample are 60,000 or so clones, roughly 71% of which were seen just once. The top ten clones comprise roughly 30% of the sample.

Each collaborating institution followed its own protocols to collect whole blood in K2EDTA tubes. For TCRbeta analysis, collaborator samples were shipped as frozen whole blood, as isolated PBMCs, or as DNA extracted from either sample type. This clone was picked up a small number of times. Its recognized antigen is unknown. Qualities for individual bases were not recorded, and no much larger clone is one base off. The CDR3 goes from the cysteine to the phenylalanine over 13 residues. This entry keeps only the CDR3 DNA: 39 bases, framed from base 1. V sheds 6 bases and J sheds 2 bases, leaving 10 bases between their ends. The CDR1 and CDR2 encoded by the germline V gene are SGHAT and FQNNGV.

The V and J genes are TRBV11-2 and TRBJ1-2; matching of 6 bases hints at TRBD1 as the D gene. Sequencing was carried out using peripheral blood. The TCR originated in a woman of 80 years or more with acute or convalescent COVID-19. The CDR3 in this case is CASRSTGNYGYTF. The base sequence is TGTGCCAGCAGGTCGACAGGCAACTATGGCTACACCTTC.